These T cell receptor beta chains were read from a single sample in a study of control samples from healthy donors and cancer patients. Here immunoSEQ multiplex PCR was the method, and the copy in TCRdb shows in-frame clones only, minus some. The sample lists approximately 170,000 clones, about 94% occurring once. Source material: blood. The source of these receptors is a woman in her twenties or thirties in good health. CDR3s include the opening cysteine and the closing phenylalanine or tryptophan. A D gene is named only where the DNA matches it firmly. Size is omitted from some rows. Given values are once, few, many or a class for expanded clones.

CASSPTSYNSPLHF,TGTGCCAGCAGCCCGACCTCCTATAATTCACCCCTCCACTTT,14,.,.,TRBV14,TRBJ1-6
CASSFDRGHVAFF,TGTGCCAGCAGCTTCGACAGGGGGCACGTGGCTTTCTTT,13,TRBD1,.,TRBV5-6,TRBJ1-1
CASSRTAYNEQFF,TGTGCCAGCAGCCGAACAGCTTACAATGAGCAGTTCTTC,13,.,.,TRBV28,TRBJ2-1
CSSGGVRETQYF,TGCAGCAGCGGGGGGGTTCGGGAGACCCAGTACTTC,12,TRBD2,.,TRBV29-1,TRBJ2-5
CASLHSIRAGDYGYTF,TGTGCCAGTCTCCACTCAATCAGGGCTGGTGACTATGGCTACACCTTC,16,.,.,TRBV19,TRBJ1-2
CASSLARAGGIPNEQFF,TGTGCCAGCAGCTTAGCGCGGGCGGGAGGTATTCCCAATGAGCAGTTCTTC,17,TRBD2,.,TRBV7-9,TRBJ2-1
CASSYGQNTEAFF,TGTGCCAGCAGTTACGGGCAGAACACTGAAGCTTTCTTT,13,.,.,TRBV6-5,TRBJ1-1
CASSEMGKGWAFF,TGTGCCAGCAGTGAGATGGGAAAAGGGTGGGCTTTCTTT,13,.,.,TRBV25-1,TRBJ1-1
CASSPLGTEAFF,TGTGCCAGCAGTCCCCTCGGCACTGAAGCTTTCTTT,12,.,.,TRBV12-3/TRBV12-4,TRBJ1-1
CASSPDRAQPQHF,TGTGCCAGCAGCCCTGACAGGGCCCAGCCCCAGCATTTT,13,TRBD1,.,TRBV5-5,TRBJ1-5
CASSPTPGPRGEQYF,TGTGCCAGCAGTCCAACGCCGGGCCCCAGAGGCGAGCAGTACTTC,15,.,.,TRBV7-3,TRBJ2-7
CASSILGVQTQYF,TGTGCCAGTAGTATATTAGGGGTACAGACCCAGTACTTC,13,.,.,TRBV19,TRBJ2-5
CASSFLGSAGYTF,TGTGCCAGCAGTTTTTTAGGGTCTGCTGGCTACACCTTC,13,.,.,TRBV12-3/TRBV12-4,TRBJ1-2
CASSYREGSGRARIYNEQFF,TGTGCCAGCAGTTACCGGGAGGGGAGCGGGAGGGCCAGAATCTACAATGAGCAGTTCTTC,20,TRBD2,.,TRBV6-7,TRBJ2-1
CASSQYDVYNEQFF,TGTGCCAGCAGCCAATACGACGTATACAATGAGCAGTTCTTC,14,.,.,TRBV14,TRBJ2-1
CSVDGTSGDTSYEQYF,TGCAGCGTTGATGGGACTAGCGGGGATACCTCCTACGAGCAGTACTTC,16,TRBD2,.,TRBV29-1,TRBJ2-7
CASSEYWAGQPQHF,TGTGCCAGCAGTGAATATTGGGCGGGTCAGCCCCAGCATTTT,14,.,.,TRBV6-1,TRBJ1-5
CASSLNNQPQHF,TGTGCCAGCAGTTTAAACAATCAGCCCCAGCATTTT,12,.,.,TRBV12-3/TRBV12-4,TRBJ1-5
CAISALGQGFGQPQHF,TGTGCCATCAGTGCCCTGGGACAGGGATTCGGTCAGCCCCAGCATTTT,16,TRBD1,.,TRBV10-3,TRBJ1-5
CASSKGGRVREQYF,TGTGCCAGCAGCAAAGGGGGCAGGGTGCGCGAGCAGTACTTC,14,.,.,TRBV21-1,TRBJ2-7
CASSRGSPPKQYF,TGTGCCAGCAGCCGCGGGTCCCCTCCGAAGCAGTACTTC,13,.,.,TRBV12-3/TRBV12-4,TRBJ2-7
CASSGGRGNLNYGYTF,TGTGCCAGCAGTGGTGGCAGGGGTAACCTTAACTATGGCTACACCTTC,16,.,.,TRBV9,TRBJ1-2
CASSRAPDRTDTQYF,TGTGCCAGCAGCAGAGCTCCGGACCGCACAGATACGCAGTATTTT,15,.,.,TRBV6-2/TRBV6-3,TRBJ2-3
CATSREPASGSNEQFF,TGTGCCACCAGCAGAGAACCGGCTAGCGGGAGCAATGAGCAGTTCTTC,16,TRBD2,.,TRBV15,TRBJ2-1
CASSEGGYEQFF,TGTGCCAGCAGTGAAGGAGGATATGAGCAGTTCTTC,12,.,.,TRBV2,TRBJ2-1
CASSEFQGGTDTQYF,TGTGCCAGCAGTGAATTCCAGGGGGGAACAGATACGCAGTATTTT,15,.,.,TRBV25-1,TRBJ2-3
CASSSEGQDYNEQFF,TGCGCCAGCAGCTCCGAGGGGCAGGACTACAATGAGCAGTTCTTC,15,.,.,TRBV5-1,TRBJ2-1
CASSPNVGTGYGYTF,TGTGCCAGCAGCCCCAATGTCGGGACAGGCTATGGCTACACCTTC,15,TRBD1,.,TRBV7-9,TRBJ1-2
CASTPKGLQYNEQFF,TGTGCCAGCACCCCGAAGGGGCTTCAGTACAATGAGCAGTTCTTC,15,.,.,TRBV6-5,TRBJ2-1
CASSLTGNTEAFF,TGTGCCAGCAGCCTCACAGGGAACACTGAAGCTTTCTTT,13,.,.,TRBV7-3,TRBJ1-1
CASSQDRPSSLYEQYF,TGTGCCAGCAGCCAAGATCGGCCTAGTTCGCTCTACGAGCAGTACTTC,16,.,.,TRBV4-2,TRBJ2-7
CASKAGGMETQYF,TGTGCCAGCAAGGCGGGAGGGATGGAGACCCAGTACTTC,13,TRBD2,.,TRBV11-2,TRBJ2-5
CASSPRGQGDEKLFF,TGTGCCAGCAGTCCGCGGGGACAGGGAGATGAAAAACTGTTTTTT,15,TRBD1,.,TRBV7-9,TRBJ1-4
CASIYGRTQYF,TGTGCCAGCATCTATGGCCGGACGCAGTATTTT,11,.,.,TRBV6-5,TRBJ2-3
CASSSAGPPGNEQFF,TGTGCCAGCAGCTCCGCCGGACCACCGGGCAATGAGCAGTTCTTC,15,.,.,TRBV5-5,TRBJ2-1
CASSPYYRGLNTEAFF,TGTGCCAGCAGCCCTTATTACAGGGGACTAAACACTGAAGCTTTCTTT,16,TRBD1,.,TRBV28,TRBJ1-1
CASSPRGGTSAYEQYF,TGTGCCAGCAGCCCCCGCGGGGGGACTAGCGCTTACGAGCAGTACTTC,16,TRBD2,.,TRBV7-3,TRBJ2-7
CASSQEFRQGYSPLHF,TGTGCCAGCAGCCAAGAATTTCGTCAGGGGTACTCACCCCTCCACTTT,16,.,.,TRBV3-1/TRBV3-2,TRBJ1-6
CASSEGVRRGGNEKLFF,TGTGCCAGCAGTGAAGGGGTTCGCAGGGGAGGTAATGAAAAACTGTTTTTT,17,.,.,TRBV6-1,TRBJ1-4
CASSFLLAGGSKEQFF,TGTGCCAGCAGCTTCCTACTAGCGGGAGGGTCAAAAGAGCAGTTCTTC,16,TRBD2,once,TRBV3-1/TRBV3-2,TRBJ2-1
CATSDLQIGPNTGELFF,TGTGCCACCAGTGATTTGCAAATCGGGCCCAACACCGGGGAGCTGTTTTTT,17,.,.,TRBV24-1,TRBJ2-2
CASSPWALSNEQFF,TGTGCCAGCAGCCCTTGGGCGTTAAGCAATGAGCAGTTCTTC,14,.,.,TRBV28,TRBJ2-1
CASSQDGRVTEAFF,TGTGCCAGCAGCCAGGACGGGCGGGTCACTGAAGCTTTCTTT,14,.,.,TRBV13,TRBJ1-1
CASSEGPTYGYTF,TGTGCCAGCAGTGAGGGACCGACCTATGGCTACACCTTC,13,.,.,TRBV6-4,TRBJ1-2
CASSQEFYRGREQYF,TGCGCCAGCAGCCAAGAATTCTACAGGGGGCGGGAGCAGTACTTC,15,TRBD1,.,TRBV4-1,TRBJ2-7